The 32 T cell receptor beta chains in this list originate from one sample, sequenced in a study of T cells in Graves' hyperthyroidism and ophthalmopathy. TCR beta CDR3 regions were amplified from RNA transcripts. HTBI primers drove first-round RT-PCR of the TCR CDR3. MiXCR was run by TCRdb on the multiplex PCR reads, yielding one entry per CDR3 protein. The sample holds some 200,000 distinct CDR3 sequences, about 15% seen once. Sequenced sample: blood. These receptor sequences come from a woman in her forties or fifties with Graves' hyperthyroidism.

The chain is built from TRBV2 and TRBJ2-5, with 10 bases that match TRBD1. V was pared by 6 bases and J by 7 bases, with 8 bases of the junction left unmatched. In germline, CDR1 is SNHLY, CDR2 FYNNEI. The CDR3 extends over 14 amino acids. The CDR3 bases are TGTGCCAGCAGCGGAGGGACAGGGGAAGTGACCCAGTACTTC. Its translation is CASSGGTGEVTQYF.

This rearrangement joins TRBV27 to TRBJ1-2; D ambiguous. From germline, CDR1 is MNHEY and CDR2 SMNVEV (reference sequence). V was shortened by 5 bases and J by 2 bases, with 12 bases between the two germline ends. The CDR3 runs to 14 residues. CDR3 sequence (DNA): TGTGCCAGCAGTCGAGATTTTACGAACTATGGCTACACCTTC. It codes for CASSRDFTNYGYTF.

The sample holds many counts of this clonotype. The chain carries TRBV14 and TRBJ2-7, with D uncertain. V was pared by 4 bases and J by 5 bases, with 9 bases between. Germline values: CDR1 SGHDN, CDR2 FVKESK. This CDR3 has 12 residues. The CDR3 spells CASSPVTNEQYF. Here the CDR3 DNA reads TGTGCCAGCAGCCCAGTAACTAACGAGCAGTACTTC. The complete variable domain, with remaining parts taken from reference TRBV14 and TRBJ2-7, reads EAGVTQFPSHSVIEKGQTVTLRCDPISGHDNLYWYRRVMGKEIKFLLHFVKESKQDESGMPNNRFLAERTGGTYSTLKVQPAELEDSGVYFCASSPVTNEQYFGPGTRLTVT.

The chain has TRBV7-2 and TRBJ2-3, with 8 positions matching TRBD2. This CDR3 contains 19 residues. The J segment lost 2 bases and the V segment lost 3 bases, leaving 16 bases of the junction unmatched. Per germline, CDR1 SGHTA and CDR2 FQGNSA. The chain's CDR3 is CASSFPRNLLAETTDTQYF. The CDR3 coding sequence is TGTGCCAGCAGCTTCCCGCGCAACTTACTAGCGGAAACCACAGATACGCAGTATTTT.

The CDR3 is CATSDAKPRVAQPQHF. As DNA, the CDR3 is TGTGCCACCAGTGACGCAAAACCCAGGGTTGCTCAGCCCCAGCATTTT. The V call is TRBV24-1, the J call TRBJ1-5, with D possibly TRBD1 on 5 matching bases. This CDR3 is built from 16 residues. Germline CDR1 KGHDR, CDR2 SFDVKD. Trimming took off 4 bases at V and 6 bases at J, with 18 bases between the two ends.

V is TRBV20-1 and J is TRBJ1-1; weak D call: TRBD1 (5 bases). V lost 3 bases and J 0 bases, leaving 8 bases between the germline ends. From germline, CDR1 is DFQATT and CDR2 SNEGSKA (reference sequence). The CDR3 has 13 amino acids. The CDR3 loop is CSARTALNTEAFF. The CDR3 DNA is TGCAGTGCTAGGACAGCCTTGAACACTGAAGCTTTCTTT.

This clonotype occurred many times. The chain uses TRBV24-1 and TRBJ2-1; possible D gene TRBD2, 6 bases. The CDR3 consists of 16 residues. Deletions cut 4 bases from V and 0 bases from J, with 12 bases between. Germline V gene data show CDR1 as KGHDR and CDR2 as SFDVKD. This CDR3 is CATSDLGGNSYNEQFF. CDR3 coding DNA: TGTGCCACCAGTGACCTCGGAGGGAACTCCTACAATGAGCAGTTCTTC.

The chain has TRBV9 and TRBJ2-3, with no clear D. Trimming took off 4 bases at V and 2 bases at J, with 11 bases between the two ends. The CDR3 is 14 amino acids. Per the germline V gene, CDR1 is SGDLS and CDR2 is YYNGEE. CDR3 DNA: TGTGCCAGCAGCTCCCAGGTGAACACAGATACGCAGTATTTT. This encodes CASSSQVNTDTQYF.

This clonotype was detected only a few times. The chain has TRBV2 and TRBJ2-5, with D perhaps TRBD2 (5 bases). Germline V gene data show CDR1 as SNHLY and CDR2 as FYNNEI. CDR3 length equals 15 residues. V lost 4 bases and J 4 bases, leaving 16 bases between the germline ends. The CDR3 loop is CASSVGGGIAETQYF. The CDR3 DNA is TGTGCCAGCAGTGTCGGTGGAGGCATCGCAGAGACCCAGTACTTC.

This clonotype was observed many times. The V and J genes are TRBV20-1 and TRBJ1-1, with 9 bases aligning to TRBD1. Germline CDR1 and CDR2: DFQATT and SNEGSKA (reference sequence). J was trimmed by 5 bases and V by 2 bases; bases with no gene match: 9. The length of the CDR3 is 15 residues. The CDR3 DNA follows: TGCAGTGCTAGAAATGCGGTACAGGGGGCAACTGAAGCTTTCTTT. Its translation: CSARNAVQGATEAFF.

The CDR3 DNA reads TGTGCCAGCAGTTACGGGGACAGGGACTCACCCCTCCACTTT. Its protein product is CASSYGDRDSPLHF. The chain carries TRBV6-5 and TRBJ1-6; 9 bases match TRBD1. J lost 10 bases, V lost 2 bases, and 3 bases had no gene match. This CDR3 has 14 amino acids. Germline V gene lookup returns CDR1 MNHEY and CDR2 SVGAGI.

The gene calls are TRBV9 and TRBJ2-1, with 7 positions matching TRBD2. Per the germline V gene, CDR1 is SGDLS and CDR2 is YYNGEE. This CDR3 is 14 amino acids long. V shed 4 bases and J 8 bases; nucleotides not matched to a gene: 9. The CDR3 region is CASSFGGSGDEQFF. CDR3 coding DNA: TGTGCCAGCAGCTTCGGCGGGAGTGGGGATGAGCAGTTCTTC.

CDR3 sequence (DNA): TGTGCCAGCAGCTTAGGACAGGGGGACCAAGAGACCCAGTACTTC. Translated: CASSLGQGDQETQYF. This chain links TRBV11-1 with TRBJ2-5; 9 positions agree with TRBD1. The J segment lost 0 bases and the V segment lost 1 base, leaving 0 bases of the junction unmatched. The CDR3 is 15 residues long. Germline V gene sequence: CDR1 SGHAT, CDR2 FQDESV (reference sequence).

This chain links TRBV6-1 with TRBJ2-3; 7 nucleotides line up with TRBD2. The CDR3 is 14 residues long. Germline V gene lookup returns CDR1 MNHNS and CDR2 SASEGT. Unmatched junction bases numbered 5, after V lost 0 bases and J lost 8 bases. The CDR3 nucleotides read TGTGCCAGCAGTGAAGCTGCGGGAGCATCTACGCAGTATTTT. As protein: CASSEAAGASTQYF.

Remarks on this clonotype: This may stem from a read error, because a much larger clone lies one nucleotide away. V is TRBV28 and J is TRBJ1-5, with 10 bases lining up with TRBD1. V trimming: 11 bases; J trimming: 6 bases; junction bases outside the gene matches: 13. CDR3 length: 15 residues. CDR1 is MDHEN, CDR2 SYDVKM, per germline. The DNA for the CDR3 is TGTGCCGGGGAGTATCGGGACAGGGGTATTCAGCCCCAGCATTTT. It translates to CAGEYRDRGIQPQHF.

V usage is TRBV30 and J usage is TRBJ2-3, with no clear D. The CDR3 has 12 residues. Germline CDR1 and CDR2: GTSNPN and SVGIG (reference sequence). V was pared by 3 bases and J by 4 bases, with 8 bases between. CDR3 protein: CAWRTKADTQYF. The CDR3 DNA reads TGTGCCTGGAGAACTAAGGCAGATACGCAGTATTTT.

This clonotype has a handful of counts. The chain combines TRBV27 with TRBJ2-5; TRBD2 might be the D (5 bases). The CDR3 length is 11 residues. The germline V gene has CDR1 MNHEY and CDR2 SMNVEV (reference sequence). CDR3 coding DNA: TGTGCGGCGGGTTCTGGTGAGACCCAGTACTTC. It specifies CAAGSGETQYF.

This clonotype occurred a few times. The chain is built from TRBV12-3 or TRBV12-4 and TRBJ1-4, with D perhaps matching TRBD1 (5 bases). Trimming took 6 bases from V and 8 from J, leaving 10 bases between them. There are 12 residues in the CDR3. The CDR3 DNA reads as TGTGCCAGCAGCCCCCGACAGGAAAAACTGTTTTTT. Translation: CASSPRQEKLFF.

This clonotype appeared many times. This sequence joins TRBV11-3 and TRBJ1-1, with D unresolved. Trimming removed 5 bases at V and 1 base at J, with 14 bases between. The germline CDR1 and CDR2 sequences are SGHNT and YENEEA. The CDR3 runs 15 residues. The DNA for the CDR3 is TGTGCCAGCAGCACCGTGAGCCGGGGGAACACTGAAGCTTTCTTT. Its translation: CASSTVSRGNTEAFF.

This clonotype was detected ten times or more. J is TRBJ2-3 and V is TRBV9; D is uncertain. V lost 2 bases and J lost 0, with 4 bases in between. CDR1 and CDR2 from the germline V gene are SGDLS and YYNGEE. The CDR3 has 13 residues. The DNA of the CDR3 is TGTGCCAGCAGCGTGGTGAGCACAGATACGCAGTATTTT. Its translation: CASSVVSTDTQYF.

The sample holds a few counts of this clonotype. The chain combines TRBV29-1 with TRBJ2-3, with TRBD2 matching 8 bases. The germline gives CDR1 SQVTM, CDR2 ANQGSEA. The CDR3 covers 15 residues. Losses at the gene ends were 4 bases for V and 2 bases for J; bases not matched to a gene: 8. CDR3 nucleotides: TGCAGCGTTGTGGCTAGCGGGCCTAACACAGATACGCAGTATTTT. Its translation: CSVVASGPNTDTQYF.

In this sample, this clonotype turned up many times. The CDR3 sequence: CASSFLGTGGGEQYF. In DNA, the CDR3 is TGTGCCAGCAGCTTCTTGGGGACAGGGGGCGGCGAGCAGTACTTC. The V gene is TRBV7-2, the J gene TRBJ2-7, with TRBD1 matching 12 bases. The J segment lost 6 bases and the V segment lost 3 bases, leaving 6 bases of the junction unmatched. CDR3 length equals 15 residues. Germline-derived CDR1 and CDR2 are SGHTA and FQGNSA.

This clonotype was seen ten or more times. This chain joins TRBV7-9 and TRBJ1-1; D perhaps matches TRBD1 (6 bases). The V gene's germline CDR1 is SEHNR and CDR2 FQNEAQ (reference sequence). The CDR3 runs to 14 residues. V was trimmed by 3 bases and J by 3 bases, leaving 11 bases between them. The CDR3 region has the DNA TGTGCCAGCAGCTTTAACAGGGAGTACACTGAAGCTTTCTTT. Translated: CASSFNREYTEAFF.

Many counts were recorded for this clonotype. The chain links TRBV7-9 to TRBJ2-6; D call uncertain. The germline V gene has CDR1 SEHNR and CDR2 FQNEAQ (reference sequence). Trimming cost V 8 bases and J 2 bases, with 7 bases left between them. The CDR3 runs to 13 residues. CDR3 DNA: TGTGCCAGCGGTGAGGCTGGGGCCAACGTCCTGACTTTC. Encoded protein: CASGEAGANVLTF.

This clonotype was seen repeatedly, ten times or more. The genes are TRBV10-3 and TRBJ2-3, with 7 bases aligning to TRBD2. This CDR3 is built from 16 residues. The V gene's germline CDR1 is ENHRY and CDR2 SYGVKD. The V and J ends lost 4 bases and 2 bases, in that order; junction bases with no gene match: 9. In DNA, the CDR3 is TGTGCCATCAGTGGCTGGGACTATCCTATCACAGATACGCAGTATTTT. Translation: CAISGWDYPITDTQYF.

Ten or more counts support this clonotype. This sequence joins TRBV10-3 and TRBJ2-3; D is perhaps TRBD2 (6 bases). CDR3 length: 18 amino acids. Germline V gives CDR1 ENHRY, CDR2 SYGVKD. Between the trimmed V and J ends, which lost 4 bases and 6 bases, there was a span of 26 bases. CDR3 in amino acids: CAISVTPREVGRTDTQYF. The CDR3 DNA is TGTGCCATCAGTGTAACCCCTAGGGAGGTCGGGAGAACGGATACGCAGTATTTT.

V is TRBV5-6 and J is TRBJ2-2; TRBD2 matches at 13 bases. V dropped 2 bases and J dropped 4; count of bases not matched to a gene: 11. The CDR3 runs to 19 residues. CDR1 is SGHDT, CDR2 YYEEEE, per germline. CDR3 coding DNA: TGTGCCAGCAGCTTTGAGTTACTAGCGGGAGGGCCTGGCACCGGGGAGCTGTTTTTT. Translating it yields CASSFELLAGGPGTGELFF.

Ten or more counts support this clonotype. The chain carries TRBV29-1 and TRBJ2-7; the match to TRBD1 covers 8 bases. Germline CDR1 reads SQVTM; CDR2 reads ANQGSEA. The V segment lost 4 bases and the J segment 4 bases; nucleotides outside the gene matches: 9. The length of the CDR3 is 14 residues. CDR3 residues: CSVVRTGLDYEQYF. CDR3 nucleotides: TGCAGCGTTGTCAGGACAGGGCTGGATTACGAGCAGTACTTC.

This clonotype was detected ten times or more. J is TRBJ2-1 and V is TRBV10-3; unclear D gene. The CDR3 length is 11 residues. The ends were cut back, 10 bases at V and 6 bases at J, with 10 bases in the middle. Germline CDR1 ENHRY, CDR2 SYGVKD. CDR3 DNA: TGTGCCAGCACACAGTCCAATGAGCAGTTCTTC. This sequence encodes CASTQSNEQFF.

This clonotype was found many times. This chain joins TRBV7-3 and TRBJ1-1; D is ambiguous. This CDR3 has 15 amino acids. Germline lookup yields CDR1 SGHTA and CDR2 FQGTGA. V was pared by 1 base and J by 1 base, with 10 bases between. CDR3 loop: CASSLSGQTNTEAFF. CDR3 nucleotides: TGTGCCAGCAGCTTAAGTGGTCAAACGAACACTGAAGCTTTCTTT.

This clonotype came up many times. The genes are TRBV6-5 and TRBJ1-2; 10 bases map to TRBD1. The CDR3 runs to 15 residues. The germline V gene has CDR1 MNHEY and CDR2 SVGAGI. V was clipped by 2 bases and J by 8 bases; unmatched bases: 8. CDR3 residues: CASSYERQGAGGYTF. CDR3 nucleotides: TGTGCCAGCAGTTACGAGAGACAGGGGGCGGGAGGCTACACCTTC.

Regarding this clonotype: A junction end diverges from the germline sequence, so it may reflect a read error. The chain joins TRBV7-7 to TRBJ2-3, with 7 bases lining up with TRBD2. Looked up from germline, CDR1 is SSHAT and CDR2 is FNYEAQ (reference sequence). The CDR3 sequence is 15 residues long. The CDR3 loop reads CASSLSGTNTDTQYF. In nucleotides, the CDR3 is TGTGCTAGCAGCCTAAGTGGGACTAACACAGATACGCAGTATTTT.